This TCR beta chain is drawn from a study of radiotherapy plus CTLA-4 blockade in lung cancer. Clones were sequenced by immunoSEQ multiplex PCR, and TCRdb holds only the in-frame ones, with some missing. Among fewer than 75,000 clones listed, roughly 84% were seen once. The V gene's germline CDR1 is MNHGY and CDR2 SVAAGI. Unmatched junction bases numbered 8, after V lost 5 bases and J lost 5 bases. The CDR3 totals 15 residues. The chain carries TRBV6-9 and TRBJ1-1; 10 nucleotides align to TRBD1. Sequences were derived from peripheral blood, sampled from a patient treated with radiotherapy plus ipilimumab. The TCR sequence derives from a human donor with non-small cell lung cancer that progressed on radiotherapy plus ipilimumab. CDR3 sequence (DNA): TGTGCCAGCAGTACCGGGACAGGGGAAGTAACTGAAGCTTTCTTT. Translated: CASSTGTGEVTEAFF.